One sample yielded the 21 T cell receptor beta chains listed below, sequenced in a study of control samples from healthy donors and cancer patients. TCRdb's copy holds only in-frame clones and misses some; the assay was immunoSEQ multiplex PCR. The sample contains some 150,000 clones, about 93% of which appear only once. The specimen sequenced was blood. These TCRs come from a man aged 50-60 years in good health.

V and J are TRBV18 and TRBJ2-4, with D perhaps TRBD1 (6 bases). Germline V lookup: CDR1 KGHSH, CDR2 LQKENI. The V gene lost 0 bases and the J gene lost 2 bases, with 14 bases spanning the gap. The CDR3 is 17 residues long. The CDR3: CASSPPRSGDTKNIQYF. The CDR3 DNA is TGTGCCAGCTCACCACCGAGAAGTGGGGACACCAAAAACATTCAGTACTTC.

The CDR3 region is CASTASGNEQFF. The CDR3 bases are TGTGCCAGCACCGCTAGCGGGAATGAGCAGTTCTTC. The chain has TRBV28 and TRBJ2-1; TRBD2 matches 8 bases. With V trimmed by 7 bases and J by 7 bases, 3 bases remained unmatched. Germline CDR1 is MDHEN and CDR2 is SYDVKM. The CDR3 runs 12 residues. The whole variable domain, filled in from reference TRBV28 and TRBJ2-1, reads DVKVTQSSRYLVKRTGEKVFLECVQDMDHENMFWYRQDPGLGLRLIYFSYDVKMKEKGDIPEGYSVSREKKERFSLILESASTNQTSMYLCASTASGNEQFFGPGTRLTVL.

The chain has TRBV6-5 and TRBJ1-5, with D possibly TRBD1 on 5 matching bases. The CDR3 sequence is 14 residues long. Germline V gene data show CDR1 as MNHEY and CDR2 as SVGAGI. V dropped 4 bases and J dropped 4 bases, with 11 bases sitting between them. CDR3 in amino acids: CASSSGRVNQPQHF. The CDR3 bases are TGTGCCAGCAGTTCAGGCAGGGTGAATCAGCCCCAGCATTTT.

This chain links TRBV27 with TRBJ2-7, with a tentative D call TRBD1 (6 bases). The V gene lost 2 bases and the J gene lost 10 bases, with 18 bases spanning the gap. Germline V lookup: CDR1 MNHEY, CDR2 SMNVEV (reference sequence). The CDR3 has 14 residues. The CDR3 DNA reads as TGTGCCAGCAGTTTAGAATCCGCCCCGGGGACACAGTACTTC. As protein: CASSLESAPGTQYF.

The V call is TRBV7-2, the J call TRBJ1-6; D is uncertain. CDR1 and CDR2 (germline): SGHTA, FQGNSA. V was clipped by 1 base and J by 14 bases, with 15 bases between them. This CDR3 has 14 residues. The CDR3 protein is CASSLDWQGKTLHF. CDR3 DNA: TGTGCCAGCAGCTTAGACTGGCAAGGGAAGACCCTCCACTTT. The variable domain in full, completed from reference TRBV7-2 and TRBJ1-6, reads GAGVSQSPSNKVTEKGKDVELRCDPISGHTALYWYRQSLGQGLEFLIYFQGNSAPDKSGLPSDRFSAERTGGSVSTLTIQRTQQEDSAVYLCASSLDWQGKTLHFGNGTRLTVT.

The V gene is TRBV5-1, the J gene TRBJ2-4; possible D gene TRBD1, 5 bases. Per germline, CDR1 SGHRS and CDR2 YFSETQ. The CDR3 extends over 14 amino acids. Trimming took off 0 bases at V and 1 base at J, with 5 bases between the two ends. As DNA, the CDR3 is TGCGCCAGCAGCTTGGAGGGGGCCAAAAACATTCAGTACTTC. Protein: CASSLEGAKNIQYF.

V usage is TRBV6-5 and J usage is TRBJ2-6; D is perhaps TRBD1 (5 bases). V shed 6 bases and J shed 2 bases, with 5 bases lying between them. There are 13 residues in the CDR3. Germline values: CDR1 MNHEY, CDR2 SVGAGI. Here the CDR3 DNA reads TGTGCCAGCAGGGGGCCTGGGGCCAACGTCCTGACTTTC. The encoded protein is CASRGPGANVLTF.

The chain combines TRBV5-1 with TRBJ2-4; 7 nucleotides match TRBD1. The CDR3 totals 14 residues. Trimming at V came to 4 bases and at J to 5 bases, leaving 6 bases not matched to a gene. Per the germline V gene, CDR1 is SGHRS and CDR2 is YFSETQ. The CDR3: CASSKQGIENIQYF. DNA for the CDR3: TGCGCCAGCAGCAAACAGGGGATCGAAAACATTCAGTACTTC.

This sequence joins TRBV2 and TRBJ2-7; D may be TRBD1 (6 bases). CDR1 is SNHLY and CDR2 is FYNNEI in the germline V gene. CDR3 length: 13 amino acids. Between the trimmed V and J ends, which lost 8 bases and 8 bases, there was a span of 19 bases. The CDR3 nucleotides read TGTGCCAGCCAAGGTACAGGGAAGTACAAGCAGTACTTC. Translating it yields CASQGTGKYKQYF.

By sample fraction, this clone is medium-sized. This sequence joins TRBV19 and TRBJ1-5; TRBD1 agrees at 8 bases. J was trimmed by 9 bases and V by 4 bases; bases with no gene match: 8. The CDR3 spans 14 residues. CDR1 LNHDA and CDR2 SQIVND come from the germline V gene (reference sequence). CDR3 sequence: CASSTGYRGRPQHF. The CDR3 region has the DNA TGTGCCAGTAGTACCGGATACAGGGGGAGGCCCCAGCATTTT.

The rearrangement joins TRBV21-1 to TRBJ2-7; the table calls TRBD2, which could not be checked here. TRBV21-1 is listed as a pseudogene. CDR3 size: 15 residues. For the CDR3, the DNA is TGTGCCAGCAGCAGCCAGCGGGAGGATCTGAGCGAGCAGTACTTC. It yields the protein CASSSQREDLSEQYF.

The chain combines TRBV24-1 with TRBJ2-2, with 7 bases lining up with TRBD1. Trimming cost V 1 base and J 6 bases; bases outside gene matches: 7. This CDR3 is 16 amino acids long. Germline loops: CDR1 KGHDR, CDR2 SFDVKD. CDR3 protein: CATSDLSWQGAGELFF. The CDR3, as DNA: TGTGCCACCAGTGATTTAAGTTGGCAGGGGGCCGGGGAGCTGTTTTTT.

The DNA for the CDR3 is TGTGCCAGCAGCGTAGGACAGGGTGAATATGGCTACACCTTC. This encodes CASSVGQGEYGYTF. The chain recombines TRBV9 with TRBJ1-2; 7 bases map to TRBD1. J lost 5 bases, V lost 0 bases, and 4 bases had no gene match. The germline gives CDR1 SGDLS, CDR2 YYNGEE. The CDR3 extends over 14 amino acids.

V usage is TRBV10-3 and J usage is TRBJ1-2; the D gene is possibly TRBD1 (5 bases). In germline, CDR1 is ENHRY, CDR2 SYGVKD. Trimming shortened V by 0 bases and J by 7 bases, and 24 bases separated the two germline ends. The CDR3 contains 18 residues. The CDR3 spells CAISESTLKTGGLVGYTF. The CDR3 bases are TGTGCCATCAGTGAGTCGACTCTAAAAACAGGCGGGTTAGTTGGCTACACCTTC.

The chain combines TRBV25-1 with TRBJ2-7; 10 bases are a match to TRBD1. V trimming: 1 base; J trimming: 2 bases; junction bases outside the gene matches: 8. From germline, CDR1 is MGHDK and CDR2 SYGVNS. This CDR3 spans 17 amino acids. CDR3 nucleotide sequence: TGTGCCAGCAGTGAATCGTTACCGGGACAGGGGACCTACGAGCAGTACTTC. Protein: CASSESLPGQGTYEQYF.

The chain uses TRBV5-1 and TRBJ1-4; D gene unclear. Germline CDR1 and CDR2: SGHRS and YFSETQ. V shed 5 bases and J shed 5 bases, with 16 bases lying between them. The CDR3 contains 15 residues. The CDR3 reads CASRGSSGANEKLFF. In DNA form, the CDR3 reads TGCGCCAGCAGAGGGTCGTCAGGTGCAAATGAAAAACTGTTTTTT.

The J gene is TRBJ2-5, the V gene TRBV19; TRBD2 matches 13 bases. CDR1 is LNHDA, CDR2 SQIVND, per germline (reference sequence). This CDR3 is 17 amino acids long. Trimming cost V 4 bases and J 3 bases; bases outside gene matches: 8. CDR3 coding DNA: TGTGCCAGTAGTAGGGGGGGGACTAGCGGGAACAAAGAGACCCAGTACTTC. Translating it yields CASSRGGTSGNKETQYF.

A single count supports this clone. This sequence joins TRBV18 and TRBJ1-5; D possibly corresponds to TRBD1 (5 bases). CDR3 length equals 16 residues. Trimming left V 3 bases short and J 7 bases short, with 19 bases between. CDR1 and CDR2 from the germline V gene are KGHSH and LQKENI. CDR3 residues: CASSPEVGRGVQPQHF. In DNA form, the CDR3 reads TGTGCCAGCTCACCTGAAGTGGGGCGCGGGGTCCAGCCCCAGCATTTT.

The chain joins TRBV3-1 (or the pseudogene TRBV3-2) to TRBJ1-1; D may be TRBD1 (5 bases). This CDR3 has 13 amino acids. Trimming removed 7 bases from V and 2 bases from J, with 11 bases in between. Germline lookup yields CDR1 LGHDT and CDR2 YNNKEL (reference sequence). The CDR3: CASKQGPNTEAFF. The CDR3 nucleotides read TGTGCCAGCAAGCAGGGTCCCAACACTGAAGCTTTCTTT.

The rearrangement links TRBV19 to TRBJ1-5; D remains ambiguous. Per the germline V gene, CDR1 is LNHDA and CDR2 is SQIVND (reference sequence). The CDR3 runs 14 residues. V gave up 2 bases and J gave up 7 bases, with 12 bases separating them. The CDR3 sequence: CASSILSRGQPQHF. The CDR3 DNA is TGTGCCAGTAGTATACTCTCTCGTGGGCAGCCCCAGCATTTT.

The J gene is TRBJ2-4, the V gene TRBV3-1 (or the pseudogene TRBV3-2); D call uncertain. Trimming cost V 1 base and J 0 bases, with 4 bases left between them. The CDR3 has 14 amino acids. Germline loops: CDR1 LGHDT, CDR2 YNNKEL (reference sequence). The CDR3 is CASSQVLAKNIQYF. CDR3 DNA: TGTGCCAGCAGCCAAGTATTAGCCAAAAACATTCAGTACTTC.